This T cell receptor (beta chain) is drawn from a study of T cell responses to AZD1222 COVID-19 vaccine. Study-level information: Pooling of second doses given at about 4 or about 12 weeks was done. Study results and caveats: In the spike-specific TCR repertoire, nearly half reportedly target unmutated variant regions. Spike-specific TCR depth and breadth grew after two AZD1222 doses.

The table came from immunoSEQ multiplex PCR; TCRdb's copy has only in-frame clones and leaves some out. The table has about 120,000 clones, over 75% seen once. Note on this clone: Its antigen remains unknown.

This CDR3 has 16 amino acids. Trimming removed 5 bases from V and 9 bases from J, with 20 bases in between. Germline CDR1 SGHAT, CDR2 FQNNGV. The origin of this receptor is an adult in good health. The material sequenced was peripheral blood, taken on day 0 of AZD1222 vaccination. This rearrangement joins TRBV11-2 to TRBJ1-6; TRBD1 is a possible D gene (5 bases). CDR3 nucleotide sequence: TGTGCCAGCAGCAGACAACTCGGGGGGTGGGGTTCACCCCTCCACTTT. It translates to CASSRQLGGWGSPLHF.